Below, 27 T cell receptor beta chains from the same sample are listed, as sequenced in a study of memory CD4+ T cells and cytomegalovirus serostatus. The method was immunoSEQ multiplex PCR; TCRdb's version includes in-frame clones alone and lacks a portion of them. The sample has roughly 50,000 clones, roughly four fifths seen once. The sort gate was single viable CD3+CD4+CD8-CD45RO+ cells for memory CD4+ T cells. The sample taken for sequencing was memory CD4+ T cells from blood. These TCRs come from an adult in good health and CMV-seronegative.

CDR3 DNA: TGTGCCAGCAGACCAAGCGGGAGTGGGACAGATACGCAGTATTTT. Its protein product is CASRPSGSGTDTQYF. The chain recombines TRBV28 with TRBJ2-3, with 8 bases matching TRBD2. V dropped 6 bases and J dropped 3; count of bases not matched to a gene: 8. The CDR3 consists of 15 residues. Germline V gene sequence: CDR1 MDHEN, CDR2 SYDVKM.

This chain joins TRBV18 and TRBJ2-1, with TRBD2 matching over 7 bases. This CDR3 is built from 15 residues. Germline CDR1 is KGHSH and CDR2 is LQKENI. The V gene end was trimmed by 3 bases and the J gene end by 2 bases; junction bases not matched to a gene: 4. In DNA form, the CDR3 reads TGTGCCAGCTCACCTGGGACTATCACCTACAATGAGCAGTTCTTC. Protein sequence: CASSPGTITYNEQFF. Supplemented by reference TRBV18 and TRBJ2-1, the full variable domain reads NAGVMQNPRHLVRRRGQEARLRCSPMKGHSHVYWYRQLPEEGLKFMVYLQKENIIDESGMPKERFSAEFPKEGPSILRIQQVVRGDSAAYFCASSPGTITYNEQFFGPGTRLTVL.

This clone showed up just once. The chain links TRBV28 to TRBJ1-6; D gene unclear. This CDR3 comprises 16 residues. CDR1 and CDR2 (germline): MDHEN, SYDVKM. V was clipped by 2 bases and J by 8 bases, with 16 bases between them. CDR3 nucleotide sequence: TGTGCCAGCAGTTTAGGGCGCGAGGTGGAGGATTCACCCCTCCACTTT. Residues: CASSLGREVEDSPLHF.

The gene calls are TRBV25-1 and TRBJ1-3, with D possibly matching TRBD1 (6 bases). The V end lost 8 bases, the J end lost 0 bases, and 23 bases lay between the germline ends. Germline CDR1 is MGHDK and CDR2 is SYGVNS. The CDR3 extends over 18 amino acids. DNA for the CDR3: TGTGCCAGCCTGAATTGGGGGCGGGGACCAAACTCTGGAAACACCATATATTTT. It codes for CASLNWGRGPNSGNTIYF. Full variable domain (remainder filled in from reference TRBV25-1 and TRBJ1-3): EADIYQTPRYLVIGTGKKITLECSQTMGHDKMYWYQQDPGMELHLIHYSYGVNSTEKGDLSSESTVSRIRTEHFPLTLESARPSHTSQYLCASLNWGRGPNSGNTIYFGEGSWLTVV.

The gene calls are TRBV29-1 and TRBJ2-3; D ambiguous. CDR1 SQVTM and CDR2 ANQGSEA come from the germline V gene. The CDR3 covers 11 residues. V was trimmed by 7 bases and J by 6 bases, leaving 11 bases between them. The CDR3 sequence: CSGLHRDTQYF. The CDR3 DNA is TGCAGCGGCTTGCATCGTGATACGCAGTATTTT.

Written as DNA, the CDR3 is TGTGCCAGCAGCTCCTTCACAGGGGGGAATGGCTACACCTTC. Its protein is CASSSFTGGNGYTF. The rearrangement links TRBV7-2 to TRBJ1-2; 8 nucleotides agree with TRBD1. Germline trimming cut 4 bases from V and 6 bases from J; bases unmatched to any gene: 7. Germline values: CDR1 SGHTA, CDR2 FQGNSA. This CDR3 spans 14 amino acids.

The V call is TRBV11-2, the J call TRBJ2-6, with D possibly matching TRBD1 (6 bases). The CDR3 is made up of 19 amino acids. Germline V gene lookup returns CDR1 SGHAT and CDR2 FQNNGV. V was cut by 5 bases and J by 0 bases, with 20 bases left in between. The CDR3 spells CASSPRGDRRSSGANVLTF. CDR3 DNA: TGTGCCAGCAGCCCAAGGGGAGACAGGCGAAGCTCTGGGGCCAACGTCCTGACTTTC.

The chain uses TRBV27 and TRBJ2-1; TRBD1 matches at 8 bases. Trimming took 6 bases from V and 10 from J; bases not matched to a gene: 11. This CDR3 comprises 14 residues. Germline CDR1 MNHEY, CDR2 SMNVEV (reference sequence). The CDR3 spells CASRAGQGHAEQFF. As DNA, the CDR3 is TGTGCCAGCAGAGCTGGACAGGGACATGCCGAGCAGTTCTTC.

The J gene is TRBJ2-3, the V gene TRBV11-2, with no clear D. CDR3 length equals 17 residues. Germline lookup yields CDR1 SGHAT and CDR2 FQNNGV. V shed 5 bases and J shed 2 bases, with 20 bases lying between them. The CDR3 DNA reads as TGTGCCAGCAGCCCCAGACGAGACAACAGACTCACAGATACGCAGTATTTT. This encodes CASSPRRDNRLTDTQYF. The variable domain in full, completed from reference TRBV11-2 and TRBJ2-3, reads EAGVAQSPRYKIIEKRQSVAFWCNPISGHATLYWYQQILGQGPKLLIQFQNNGVVDDSQLPKDRFSAERLKGVDSTLKIQPAKLEDSAVYLCASSPRRDNRLTDTQYFGPGTRLTVL.

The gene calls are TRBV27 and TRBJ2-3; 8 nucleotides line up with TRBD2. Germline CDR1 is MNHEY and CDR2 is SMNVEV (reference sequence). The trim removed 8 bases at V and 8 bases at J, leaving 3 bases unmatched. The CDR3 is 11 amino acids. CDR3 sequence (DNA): TGTGCCAGCCATCGGGGGGGTACGCAGTATTTT. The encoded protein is CASHRGGTQYF.

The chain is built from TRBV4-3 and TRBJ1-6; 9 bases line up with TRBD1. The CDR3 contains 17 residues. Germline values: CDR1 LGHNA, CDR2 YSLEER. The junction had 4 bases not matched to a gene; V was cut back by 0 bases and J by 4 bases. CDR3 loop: CASSQDTGGQYNSPLHF. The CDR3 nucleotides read TGCGCCAGCAGCCAAGATACAGGGGGCCAATATAATTCACCCCTCCACTTT.

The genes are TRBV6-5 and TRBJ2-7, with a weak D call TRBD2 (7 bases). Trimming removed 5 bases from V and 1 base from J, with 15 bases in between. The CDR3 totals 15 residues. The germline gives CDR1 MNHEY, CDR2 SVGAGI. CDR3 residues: CASSRWGGSSYEQYF. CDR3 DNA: TGTGCCAGCAGTAGGTGGGGGGGCTCTTCCTACGAGCAGTACTTC.

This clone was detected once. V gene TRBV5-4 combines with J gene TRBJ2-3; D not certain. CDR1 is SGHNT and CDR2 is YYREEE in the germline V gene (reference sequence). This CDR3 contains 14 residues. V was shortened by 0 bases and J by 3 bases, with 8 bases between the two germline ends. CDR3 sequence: CASSLGQYTDTQYF. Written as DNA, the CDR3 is TGTGCCAGCAGCTTGGGGCAGTATACAGATACGCAGTATTTT.

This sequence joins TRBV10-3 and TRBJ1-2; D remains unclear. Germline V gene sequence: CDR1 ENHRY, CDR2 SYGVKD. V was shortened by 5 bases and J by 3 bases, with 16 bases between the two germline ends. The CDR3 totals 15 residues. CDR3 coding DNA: TGTGCCATCAGTACCCGGGAGCCTGATTACTATGGCTACACCTTC. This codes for CAISTREPDYYGYTF.

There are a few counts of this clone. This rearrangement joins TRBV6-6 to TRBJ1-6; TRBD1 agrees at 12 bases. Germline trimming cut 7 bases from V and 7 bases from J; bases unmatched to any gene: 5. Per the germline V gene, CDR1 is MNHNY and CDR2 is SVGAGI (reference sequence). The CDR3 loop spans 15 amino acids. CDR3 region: CASTGQGASNSPLHF. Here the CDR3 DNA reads TGTGCCAGCACGGGACAGGGGGCCTCAAATTCACCCCTCCACTTT.

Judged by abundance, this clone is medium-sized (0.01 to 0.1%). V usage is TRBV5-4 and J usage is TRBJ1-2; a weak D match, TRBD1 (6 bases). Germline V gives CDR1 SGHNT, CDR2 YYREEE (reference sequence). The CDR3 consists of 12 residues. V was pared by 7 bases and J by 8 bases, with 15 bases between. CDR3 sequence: CASADPGQGYTF. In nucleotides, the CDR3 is TGTGCCAGCGCTGACCCGGGACAAGGCTACACCTTC.

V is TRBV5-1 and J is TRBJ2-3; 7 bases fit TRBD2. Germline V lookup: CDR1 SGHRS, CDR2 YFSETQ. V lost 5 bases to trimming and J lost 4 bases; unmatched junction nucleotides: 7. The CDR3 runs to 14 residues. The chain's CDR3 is CASSPGGGPDTQYF. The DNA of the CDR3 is TGCGCCAGCAGTCCGGGGGGAGGTCCAGATACGCAGTATTTT.

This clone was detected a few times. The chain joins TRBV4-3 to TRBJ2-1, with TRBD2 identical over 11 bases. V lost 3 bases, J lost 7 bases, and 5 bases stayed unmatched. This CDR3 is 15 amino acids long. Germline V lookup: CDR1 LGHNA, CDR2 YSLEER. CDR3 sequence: CASSQLAGGFNEQFF. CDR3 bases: TGCGCCAGCAGCCAGCTAGCGGGGGGCTTTAATGAGCAGTTCTTC.

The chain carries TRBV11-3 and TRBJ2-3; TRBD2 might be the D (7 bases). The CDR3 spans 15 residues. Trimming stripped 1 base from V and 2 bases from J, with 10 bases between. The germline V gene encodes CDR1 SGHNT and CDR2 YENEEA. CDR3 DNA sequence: TGTGCCAGCAGCTTAGGCGGGGGCCCCACAGATACGCAGTATTTT. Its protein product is CASSLGGGPTDTQYF.

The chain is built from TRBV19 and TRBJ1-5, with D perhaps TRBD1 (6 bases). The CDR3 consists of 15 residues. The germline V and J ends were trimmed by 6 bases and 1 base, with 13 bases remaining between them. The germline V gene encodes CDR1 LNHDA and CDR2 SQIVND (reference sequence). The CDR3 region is CASSPGQRSNQPQHF. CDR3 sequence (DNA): TGTGCCAGTAGCCCGGGACAAAGGAGCAATCAGCCCCAGCATTTT.

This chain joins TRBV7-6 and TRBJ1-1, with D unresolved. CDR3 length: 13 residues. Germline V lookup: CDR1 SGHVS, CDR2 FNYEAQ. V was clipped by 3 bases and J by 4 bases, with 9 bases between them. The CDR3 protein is CASSFGLSTEAFF. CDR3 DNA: TGTGCCAGCAGCTTCGGACTGAGCACTGAAGCTTTCTTT.

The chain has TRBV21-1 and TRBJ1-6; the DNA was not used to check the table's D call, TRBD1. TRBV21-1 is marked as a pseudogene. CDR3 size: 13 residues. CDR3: CAWDRDPNSPLHF. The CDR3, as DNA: TGTGCCTGGGACAGGGACCCTAATTCACCCCTCCACTTT.

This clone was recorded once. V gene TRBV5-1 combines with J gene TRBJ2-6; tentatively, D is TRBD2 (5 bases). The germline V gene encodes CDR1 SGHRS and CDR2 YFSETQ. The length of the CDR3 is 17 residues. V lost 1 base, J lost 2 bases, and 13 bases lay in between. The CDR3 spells CASSLLPRGTGANVLTF. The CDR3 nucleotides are TGCGCCAGCAGCTTGCTGCCCCGGGGAACTGGGGCCAACGTCCTGACTTTC.

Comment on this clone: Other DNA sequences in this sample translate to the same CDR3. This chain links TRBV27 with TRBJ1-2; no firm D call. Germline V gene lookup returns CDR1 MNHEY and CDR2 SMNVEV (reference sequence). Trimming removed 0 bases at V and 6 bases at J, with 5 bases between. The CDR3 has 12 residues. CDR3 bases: TGTGCCAGCAGTTTATCTGGGGATGGCTACACCTTC. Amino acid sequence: CASSLSGDGYTF.

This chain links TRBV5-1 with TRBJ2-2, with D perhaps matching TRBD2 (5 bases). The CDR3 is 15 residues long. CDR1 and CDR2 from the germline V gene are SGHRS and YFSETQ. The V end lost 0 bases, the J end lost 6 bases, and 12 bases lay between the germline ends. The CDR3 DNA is TGCGCCAGCAGCTTGGAGCCCGGAGGAGCCGGGGAGCTGTTTTTT. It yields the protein CASSLEPGGAGELFF.

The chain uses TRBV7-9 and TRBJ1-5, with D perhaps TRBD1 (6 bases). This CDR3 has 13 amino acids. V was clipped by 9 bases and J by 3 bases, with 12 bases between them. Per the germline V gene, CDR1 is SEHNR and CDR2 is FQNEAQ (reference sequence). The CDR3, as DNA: TGTGCCAGTGGAGGACAGAACAATCAGCCCCAGCATTTT. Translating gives CASGGQNNQPQHF.

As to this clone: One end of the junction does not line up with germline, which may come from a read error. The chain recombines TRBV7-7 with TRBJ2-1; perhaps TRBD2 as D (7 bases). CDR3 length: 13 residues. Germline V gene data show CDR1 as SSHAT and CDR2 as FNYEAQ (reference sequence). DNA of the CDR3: TGTGCTAGCAGCTTAGGGGGGGTTAATGAGCAGTTCTTC. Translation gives CASSLGGVNEQFF.